The 11 T cell receptor beta chains below were found in one sample sequenced in a study of blood T cell repertoires in COVID-19. Some clones are missing from TCRdb's copy, which holds only in-frame ones; the method was immunoSEQ multiplex PCR. Here the sample spans some 70,000 clones, just over 85% being singletons. Sequencing was done on a sample of peripheral blood. The receptors derive from a woman aged 55-75 years with COVID-19, enrolled during active disease.

This clone was counted once. This sequence joins TRBV15 and TRBJ1-5; the D gene is possibly TRBD1 (6 bases). The CDR3 length is 14 residues. Germline V gene data show CDR1 as LNHNV and CDR2 as YYDKDF (reference sequence). The V end lost 3 bases, the J end lost 6 bases, and 12 bases lay between the germline ends. The CDR3: CATSSDRSVQPQHF. As DNA, the CDR3 is TGTGCCACCAGCAGCGACAGGTCGGTTCAGCCCCAGCATTTT.

This clone was seen a few times. The CDR3 DNA follows: TGTGCCAGCAGTGAAGGGACTAGCGGAAACAATGAGCAGTTCTTC. Its translation is CASSEGTSGNNEQFF. The V gene is TRBV6-4, the J gene TRBJ2-1; 11 positions match TRBD2. This CDR3 region has 15 residues. J lost 5 bases, V lost 3 bases, and 3 bases had no gene match. Germline CDR1 MRHNA, CDR2 SNTAGT.

The genes are TRBV6-5 and TRBJ2-5; the match to TRBD1 covers 7 bases. CDR3 length: 16 amino acids. Trimming removed 4 bases from V and 0 bases from J; junction bases left unmatched: 8. Germline V gene sequence: CDR1 MNHEY, CDR2 SVGAGI. In DNA form, the CDR3 reads TGTGCCAGCAGTTGGAGCCCCCAGGGGGACCAAGAGACCCAGTACTTC. Translation: CASSWSPQGDQETQYF.

This clone was observed a single time. CDR3 nucleotide sequence: TGCAGCGTTTCAGCGAGCTCCTACGAGCAGTACTTC. It is translated as CSVSASSYEQYF. V gene TRBV29-1 combines with J gene TRBJ2-7; unclear D gene. V was shortened by 5 bases and J by 0 bases, with 8 bases between the two germline ends. CDR3 size: 12 residues. Looked up from germline, CDR1 is SQVTM and CDR2 is ANQGSEA.

The V and J genes are TRBV2 and TRBJ2-6, with D perhaps matching TRBD1 (6 bases). CDR1 is SNHLY, CDR2 FYNNEI, per germline. The CDR3 length is 16 residues. For the CDR3, the DNA is TGTGCGCTGGAACGACAGGCGAGCTCTGGGGCCAACGTCCTGACTTTC. This translates into CALERQASSGANVLTF.

The chain links TRBV6-2 or TRBV6-3 to TRBJ2-1; D is perhaps TRBD2 (6 bases). V dropped 0 bases and J dropped 4 bases, with 10 bases sitting between them. This CDR3 has 15 residues. Germline V gene lookup returns CDR1 MNHEY and CDR2 SVGEGT. The CDR3 loop reads CASSYSTLAYNEQFF. The CDR3 DNA reads as TGTGCCAGCAGTTACTCGACACTAGCTTACAATGAGCAGTTCTTC.

This chain links TRBV6-2 or TRBV6-3 with TRBJ2-4; D might be TRBD2 (6 bases). From germline, CDR1 is MNHEY and CDR2 SVGEGT. The CDR3 totals 13 residues. The V gene lost 4 bases and the J gene lost 5 bases, with 9 bases spanning the gap. CDR3 coding DNA: TGTGCCAGCAGTTCCTCGGGAGAAAACATTCAGTACTTC. Protein sequence: CASSSSGENIQYF.

The chain couples TRBV6-5 to TRBJ1-2, with D hard to call. Trimming took off 0 bases at V and 2 bases at J, with 13 bases between the two ends. CDR3 length: 16 amino acids. Germline loops: CDR1 MNHEY, CDR2 SVGAGI. The chain's CDR3 is CASSYSLRAVNYGYTF. The CDR3 region has the DNA TGTGCCAGCAGTTACTCCCTGAGGGCAGTCAACTATGGCTACACCTTC.

The genes are TRBV27 and TRBJ1-6, with D possibly being TRBD1 (6 bases). In germline, CDR1 is MNHEY, CDR2 SMNVEV (reference sequence). The length of the CDR3 is 18 residues. Trimming left V 0 bases short and J 9 bases short, with 21 bases between. CDR3 sequence: CASSLSSPQTGKVSPLHF. The CDR3 bases are TGTGCCAGCAGTTTATCTTCCCCTCAGACAGGAAAAGTTTCACCCCTCCACTTT.

The chain couples TRBV6-1 to TRBJ1-3; D ambiguous. V shed 2 bases and J shed 0 bases, with 11 bases lying between them. The CDR3 is made up of 16 amino acids. CDR1 is MNHNS and CDR2 is SASEGT in the germline V gene. CDR3 bases: TGTGCCAGCAGTGAAATGGTGGGGAGCTCTGGAAACACCATATATTTT. Its protein product is CASSEMVGSSGNTIYF.

V usage is TRBV4-3 and J usage is TRBJ1-1; D not certain. The V gene's germline CDR1 is LGHNA and CDR2 YSLEER. CDR3 size: 14 residues. V was cut by 3 bases and J by 4 bases, with 12 bases left in between. The CDR3 sequence: CASSQEGLGTEAFF. DNA for the CDR3: TGCGCCAGCAGCCAGGAGGGTTTGGGCACTGAAGCTTTCTTT.